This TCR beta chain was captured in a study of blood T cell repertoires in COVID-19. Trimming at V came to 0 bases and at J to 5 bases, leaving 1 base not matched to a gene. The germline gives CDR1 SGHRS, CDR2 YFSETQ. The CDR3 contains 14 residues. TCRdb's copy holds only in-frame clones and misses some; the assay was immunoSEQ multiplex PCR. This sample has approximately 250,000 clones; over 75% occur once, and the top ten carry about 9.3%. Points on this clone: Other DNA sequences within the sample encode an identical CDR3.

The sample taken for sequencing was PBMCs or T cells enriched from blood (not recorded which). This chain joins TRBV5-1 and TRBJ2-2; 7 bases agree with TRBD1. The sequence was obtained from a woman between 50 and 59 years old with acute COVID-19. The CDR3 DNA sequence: TGCGCCAGCAGCTTGGACAGGGGAACCGGGGAGCTGTTTTTT. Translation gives CASSLDRGTGELFF.